Presented here are 15 T cell receptor beta chains from one specimen sequenced in a study of monozygotic twins with inflammatory bowel disease. TCRdb re-called the 5' RACE reads; one entry per CDR3 protein, DNA not given. Its table records some 160,000 distinct CDR3 sequences. Source material: blood. The receptors were sampled from a human donor with ulcerative colitis or Crohn's disease, or a healthy co-twin of an affected twin (not recorded which).

The chain links TRBV5-1 to TRBJ2-3; lacking DNA, the TRBD2 call made by TCRdb goes unchecked. Germline V CDR1 and CDR2: SGHRS, YFSETQ. The length of the CDR3 is 16 residues. CDR3 in amino acids: CASTPLTAGETDTQYF. The complete variable domain, with remaining parts taken from reference TRBV5-1 and TRBJ2-3, reads KAGVTQTPRYLIKTRGQQVTLSCSPISGHRSVSWYQQTPGQGLQFLFEYFSETQRNKGNFPGRFSGRQFSNSRSEMNVSTLELGDSALYLCASTPLTAGETDTQYFGPGTRLTVL.

The chain is built from TRBV10-3 and TRBJ2-7; TCRdb reports TRBD2, a call that lacks DNA to check it against. CDR1 is ENHRY, CDR2 SYGVKD, per germline. This CDR3 is 12 amino acids long. The chain's CDR3 is CAISECSDAQYF.

The chain employs TRBV6-1 and TRBJ1-1; the TCRdb call, TRBD1, lacks DNA for checking. The germline V gene encodes CDR1 MNHNS and CDR2 SASEGT. The CDR3 runs to 16 residues. This CDR3 reads CASSTQTGQGITEAFF.

This rearrangement joins TRBV5-1 to TRBJ2-3; TCRdb picks TRBD2, but there is no DNA to check that call. The CDR3 has 14 amino acids. The V gene's germline CDR1 is SGHRS and CDR2 YFSETQ. This chain's CDR3 is CASSPGLVADTQYF. Drawing the rest from reference TRBV5-1 and TRBJ2-3, the complete variable domain is KAGVTQTPRYLIKTRGQQVTLSCSPISGHRSVSWYQQTPGQGLQFLFEYFSETQRNKGNFPGRFSGRQFSNSRSEMNVSTLELGDSALYLCASSPGLVADTQYFGPGTRLTVL.

The chain employs TRBV5-1 and TRBJ1-1. The CDR3 runs 13 residues. Germline V gene sequence: CDR1 SGHRS, CDR2 YFSETQ. The CDR3 loop is CASSLPGDTEAFF.

The chain employs TRBV6-1 and TRBJ2-3; TCRdb's D call, TRBD2, is unchecked because there is no DNA. The CDR3 extends over 14 amino acids. Germline lookup yields CDR1 MNHNS and CDR2 SASEGT. CDR3 region: CASSPGGGTDTQYF.

This sequence joins TRBV15 and TRBJ2-5. Germline V gene lookup returns CDR1 LNHNV and CDR2 YYDKDF (reference sequence). The CDR3 runs to 12 residues. CDR3 sequence: CATSRDQQTQYF.

The genes are TRBV20-1 and TRBJ2-7; TCRdb names TRBD1, which stays unverified in the absence of DNA. CDR1 is DFQATT, CDR2 SNEGSKA, per germline (reference sequence). CDR3 length: 13 residues. The CDR3 here is CSATGTGGHEQYF.

The chain recombines TRBV4-1 with TRBJ2-7; TCRdb designates TRBD2, a call that cannot be tested without DNA. CDR1 is MGHRA, CDR2 YSYEKL, per germline. This CDR3 is built from 18 residues. CDR3 in amino acids: CASSHLPDVRGAHYEQYF.

The chain couples TRBV27 to TRBJ1-5. Germline assignment: CDR1 MNHEY and CDR2 SMNVEV (reference sequence). The CDR3 has 13 residues. CDR3 protein: CASSDQSNQPQHF.

The chain links TRBV10-3 to TRBJ2-7. Germline CDR1 and CDR2: ENHRY and SYGVKD. This CDR3 has 12 residues. The CDR3 protein is CAISPGNYEQYF.

This chain uses TRBV24-1 with TRBJ1-1; checking the TCRdb D call of TRBD1 is not possible without DNA. This CDR3 region has 12 residues. Germline lookup yields CDR1 KGHDR and CDR2 SFDVKD. CDR3 loop: CATSTGRTEAFF.

This chain uses TRBV3-1 with TRBJ2-1. The CDR3 loop spans 12 amino acids. The germline V gene encodes CDR1 LGHDT and CDR2 YNNKEL (reference sequence). This CDR3 reads CASSYLYNEQFF.

The genes are TRBV6-2 or TRBV6-3 and TRBJ2-7; TCRdb proposes TRBD1, but this gene call is untestable without DNA. Germline V gene data show CDR1 as MNHEY and CDR2 as SVGEGT. This CDR3 spans 13 amino acids. This CDR3 reads CASREQGTGEQYF.

The genes are TRBV21-1 and TRBJ2-1; TCRdb indicates TRBD1, and absent DNA this call remains unverified. TRBV21-1 is a documented pseudogene. The CDR3 has 15 residues. CDR3 residues: CASSKGRAGDNEQFF.